This entry features one TCR beta chain sequence. This sample was included in a study of blood T cell repertoires in COVID-19. Overall study: T cells, B-cell-depleted T cells, or PBMCs provided the cDNA or gDNA that served as material.

Only in-frame clones appear in the TCRdb table, and some are missing; sequencing was by immunoSEQ multiplex PCR. The data show more than 100,000 clones, roughly 89% seen once. The age range of participants was 18 to 89 years, with residence in approximately 25 US areas. Assignment of participants to cohorts was predicated upon participant-reported clinical history. V dropped 0 bases and J dropped 3 bases, with 9 bases sitting between them. This CDR3 comprises 14 residues. Germline lookup yields CDR1 LGHNA and CDR2 YSLEER. This receptor was identified in a woman in her twenties or thirties who had recovered from COVID-19. The sample comprised PBMCs or T cells enriched from blood (not recorded which). The gene calls are TRBV4-3 and TRBJ2-7; D gene unclear. Written as DNA, the CDR3 is TGCGCCAGCAGCCAAGACCACCCGGGCTACGAGCAGTACTTC. This codes for CASSQDHPGYEQYF.